This T cell receptor beta chain was obtained from a study of beta chain features in type 1 diabetes. This clone was picked up a small number of times. Its antigen is still unknown. All sorted populations exceeded 95% purity. Reverse transcription of all isolated RNA meant that expressed TCRB transcripts were sequenced. Using immunoSEQ multiplex PCR, the repertoire was profiled, and TCRdb retains in-frame clones only, with some absent. This sample has about 400,000 clones, with roughly 13% found just once. Findings of the study overall: PCR might preferentially amplify shorter templates, equally in patients and controls. Within patients, naive, central memory and Treg TCRB repertoires seemed more similar than within healthy donors. All four CD4+ subsets from Type 1 diabetes patients carried moderately but significantly shorter TCRB CDR3s.

The CDR3 runs 17 residues. J gave up 3 bases and V 4 bases, and 12 bases lay outside the gene matches. CDR1 is LGHNA and CDR2 is YSLEER in the germline V gene. Sample: naive CD4+ T cells from blood. The sequence came from a man in his late teens or twenties in good health. V and J are TRBV4-3 and TRBJ2-5, with TRBD1 matching 9 bases. This CDR3 reads CASSRTPGQGFEETQYF. The CDR3 DNA is TGCGCCAGCAGCCGGACACCGGGACAGGGATTTGAAGAGACCCAGTACTTC.